Below, 4 T cell receptor beta chains from the same sample are listed, as sequenced in a study of OX40 agonist ivuxolimab in advanced cancers. Repertoires were generated with immunoSEQ multiplex PCR, while TCRdb's copy carries only in-frame clones and drops some. Of some 33,000 clones listed, roughly 82% are singletons. The sample here was CD4+ or CD8+ T cells sorted from blood, taken in a trial of the OX40 agonist ivuxolimab. The receptor set was obtained from an adult with an advanced solid tumor such as melanoma, head and neck, liver or kidney cancer.

The chain is built from TRBV6-5 and TRBJ2-7; 7 bases line up with TRBD1. CDR1 and CDR2 (germline): MNHEY, SVGAGI. Trimming at V came to 6 bases and at J to 6 bases, leaving 14 bases not matched to a gene. There are 15 residues in the CDR3. CDR3 sequence: CASRTKTGPSGEQYF. The CDR3 nucleotides are TGTGCCAGCAGGACTAAGACAGGGCCCTCGGGCGAGCAGTACTTC.

The V and J genes are TRBV5-6 and TRBJ2-7; unclear D gene. The CDR3 is 11 amino acids. Germline V gene data show CDR1 as SGHDT and CDR2 as YYEEEE. V lost 4 bases to trimming and J lost 6 bases, with 8 bases between them. The CDR3, as DNA: TGTGCCAGCAGCCTTGCTTCCGAGCAGTACTTC. Its protein is CASSLASEQYF.

CDR3: CASSLGAGPSPYEQYF. CDR3 coding DNA: TGTGCCAGCAGCTTAGGGGCAGGGCCCTCCCCCTACGAGCAGTACTTC. J is TRBJ2-7 and V is TRBV7-8; a possible D gene is TRBD1 (5 bases). Germline V CDR1 and CDR2: SGHVS, FQNEAQ. This CDR3 has 16 residues. Trimming left V 1 base short and J 2 bases short, with 15 bases between.

The chain joins TRBV2 to TRBJ2-3, with D uncertain. The germline V gene encodes CDR1 SNHLY and CDR2 FYNNEI. Trimming took 1 base from V and 5 from J, leaving 16 bases between them. The CDR3 is 16 amino acids. The CDR3 protein is CASSEGAPRSVDTQYF. CDR3 nucleotides: TGTGCCAGCAGTGAAGGGGCCCCTAGGAGCGTAGATACGCAGTATTTT. The full variable domain, with the rest looked up from reference TRBV2 and TRBJ2-3, is EPEVTQTPSHQVTQMGQEVILRCVPISNHLYFYWYRQILGQKVEFLVSFYNNEISEKSEIFDDQFSVERPDGSNFTLKIRSTKLEDSAMYFCASSEGAPRSVDTQYFGPGTRLTVL.